This T cell receptor beta chain was recovered during a study of T cells in localized non-small cell lung cancer. Findings and limits, study-wide: Patients showing higher blood T cell density tended to see longer overall survival. Measurement of T cell clonality placed uninvolved adjacent lung highest, above the level in tumor. The tumor had only one region sequenced, so heterogeneity remains possible. Researchers found a median approximately 55 of the top 100 tumor clones in adjacent lung.

For this clone: Its antigen is undetermined.

The protocol was immunoSEQ multiplex PCR, while the TCRdb copy is restricted to in-frame clones and leaves out a portion. The sample yields 40,000 to 65,000 clones, approximately 86% seen once. V was shortened by 4 bases and J by 4 bases, with 13 bases between the two germline ends. CDR1 and CDR2 (germline): SEHNR, FQNEAQ (reference sequence). The CDR3 covers 14 residues. The sequence came from a female donor with stage II lung adenocarcinoma. The rearrangement joins TRBV7-9 to TRBJ1-1; maybe TRBD1 (6 bases). The source was PBMCs, collected before any cancer treatment. CDR3: CASSYQQGGTEAFF. The CDR3 region has the DNA TGTGCCAGCAGCTACCAACAGGGAGGCACTGAAGCTTTCTTT.